A selection of T cell receptor beta chains follows, all from one sample in a study of cytomegalovirus exposure and HLA in healthy donors. Profiled with immunoSEQ multiplex PCR; TCRdb holds only in-frame clones, not every one. This table holds about 120,000 clones, 81% found once. Sequencing input: PBMCs. The origin of the receptors is a woman aged 40 to 50 in good health and CMV-seronegative. The CDR3 runs from the conserved cysteine through the conserved F or W. D genes are given only for firm matches. Rows give clone size only sometimes, using once, few, many, or a class for an expanded clone.

17 TRBJ2-6 NA TRBV4-3 TRBD1 CASSPQTGGSGANVLTF TGCGCCAGCAGCCCGCAGACAGGGGGTTCTGGGGCCAACGTCCTGACTTTC
14 TRBJ1-1 NA TRBV5-4 TRBD1 CASSKQGKSTEAFF TGTGCCAGCAGTAAACAGGGGAAGAGCACTGAAGCTTTCTTT
15 TRBJ2-7 NA TRBV11-3 TRBD2 CASSPGTSVMGEQYF TGTGCCAGCAGCCCAGGGACTAGCGTGATGGGGGAGCAGTACTTC
15 TRBJ2-7 NA TRBV11-2 NA CASSLGSGRSYEQYF TGTGCCAGCAGCTTAGGGTCAGGTCGCTCCTACGAGCAGTACTTC
15 TRBJ2-7 once TRBV7-8 NA CASSPGMWDSYEQYF TGTGCCAGCAGCCCAGGGATGTGGGACTCCTACGAGCAGTACTTC
14 TRBJ1-2 NA TRBV6-1 NA CASTRDTADYGYTF TGTGCCAGCACCCGGGACACGGCCGACTATGGCTACACCTTC
14 TRBJ2-7 NA TRBV25-1 NA CASIVPGKYHEQYF TGTGCCAGCATCGTACCGGGGAAGTACCACGAGCAGTACTTC
16 TRBJ1-2 NA TRBV4-1 TRBD1 CASSQEEAGGVYGYTF TGCGCCAGCAGCCAAGAAGAAGCAGGGGGCGTTTATGGCTACACCTTC
15 TRBJ2-1 NA TRBV5-4 TRBD2 CASSLQRGELNEQFF TGTGCCAGCAGCTTGCAGCGGGGGGAATTGAATGAGCAGTTCTTC
15 TRBJ2-5 once TRBV2 TRBD2 CASSETSAGQETQYF TGTGCCAGCAGTGAAACTAGCGCCGGACAAGAGACCCAGTACTTC
15 TRBJ1-2 few TRBV6-5 NA CASTSLLRGRRGYTF TGTGCCAGCACAAGCCTTCTACGAGGAAGGAGGGGCTACACCTTC
17 TRBJ2-3 NA TRBV28 NA CASSPGGPLRLTDTQYF TGTGCCAGCAGTCCCGGGGGACCCCTCCGTCTCACAGATACGCAGTATTTT
15 TRBJ2-1 once TRBV11-1 TRBD2 CASSLVGGRANEQFF TGTGCCAGCAGCTTAGTTGGAGGGAGGGCCAATGAGCAGTTCTTC
17 TRBJ2-6 NA TRBV4-1 TRBD1 CASSLGTANSGANVLTF TGCGCCAGCAGCCTCGGGACAGCCAACTCTGGGGCCAACGTCCTGACTTTC
15 TRBJ2-3 NA TRBV13 TRBD2 CASSSGLAGTDTQYF TGTGCCAGCAGCTCGGGACTAGCGGGGACAGATACGCAGTATTTT
15 TRBJ2-5 NA TRBV2 TRBD1 CASDSRQGAGETQYF TGTGCCAGCGACTCCCGACAGGGGGCAGGGGAGACCCAGTACTTC
16 TRBJ1-2 NA TRBV7-9 NA CASSLELQGLYYGYTF TGTGCCAGCAGCTTAGAGCTCCAGGGACTTTACTATGGCTACACCTTC
18 TRBJ1-4 NA TRBV14 NA CASSQVGGRRYENEKLFF TGTGCCAGCAGCCAAGTCGGGGGGCGACGGTACGAAAATGAAAAACTGTTTTTT
14 TRBJ1-1 NA TRBV19 NA CASSVRGENTEAFF TGTGCCAGTAGTGTTCGGGGGGAGAACACTGAAGCTTTCTTT